These 9 T cell receptor beta chains came from one sample sequenced in a study of T cell changes during pregnancy in multiple sclerosis. Some clones are missing from TCRdb's copy, which holds only in-frame ones; the method was immunoSEQ multiplex PCR. The sample consists of about 44,000 clones, roughly nine tenths of them appearing once. Sequenced here: CD4+ T cells from peripheral blood mononuclear cells, sampled in the first trimester of pregnancy. Receptors were obtained from a female donor with multiple sclerosis, enrolled in a pregnancy study.

The V and J genes are TRBV27 and TRBJ1-5; 7 positions match TRBD1. Germline V CDR1 and CDR2: MNHEY, SMNVEV (reference sequence). J gave up 0 bases and V 3 bases, and 2 bases lay outside the gene matches. The CDR3 runs to 15 residues. CDR3 region: CASSFGQDSNQPQHF. The DNA of the CDR3 is TGTGCCAGCAGTTTTGGACAGGATAGCAATCAGCCCCAGCATTTT.

The chain combines TRBV11-2 with TRBJ2-2; D not certain. The CDR3 sequence is 13 residues long. Trimming cost V 3 bases and J 2 bases, with 4 bases left between them. Germline V gene data show CDR1 as SGHAT and CDR2 as FQNNGV. As DNA, the CDR3 is TGTGCCAGCAGCTTTACTAACACCGGGGAGCTGTTTTTT. Its protein is CASSFTNTGELFF.

Only a few counts were recorded for this clone. This chain uses TRBV7-6 with TRBJ1-5; D is ambiguous. The ends were cut back, 2 bases at V and 8 bases at J, with 10 bases in the middle. Germline V gene lookup returns CDR1 SGHVS and CDR2 FNYEAQ. The CDR3 sequence is 13 residues long. The CDR3 DNA reads as TGTGCCAGCAGCTTACAACCCGGGGAGCCCCAGCATTTT. This codes for CASSLQPGEPQHF.

This clone occurred a few times. This chain uses TRBV10-3 with TRBJ2-7, with D possibly matching TRBD2 (6 bases). This CDR3 is 14 amino acids long. Germline V lookup: CDR1 ENHRY, CDR2 SYGVKD. V lost 5 bases, J lost 6 bases, and 17 bases lay in between. The DNA for the CDR3 is TGTGCCATCAGTCCGACTAGTGGCTCAGCCGAGCAGTACTTC. Translation: CAISPTSGSAEQYF.

The CDR3: CASSLGAKNIQYF. In nucleotides, the CDR3 is TGTGCCAGCAGCCTCGGGGCCAAAAACATTCAGTACTTC. The chain uses TRBV28 and TRBJ2-4; D gene unclear. Trimming cost V 6 bases and J 1 base, with 7 bases left between them. CDR1 is MDHEN, CDR2 SYDVKM, per germline. The CDR3 runs to 13 residues.

The rearrangement joins TRBV6-1 to TRBJ2-2, with 9 bases fitting TRBD1. The V and J ends lost 7 bases and 5 bases, in that order; junction bases with no gene match: 5. This CDR3 contains 14 residues. CDR1 is MNHNS and CDR2 is SASEGT in the germline V gene. The CDR3 here is CASKRDRATGELFF. The DNA for the CDR3 is TGTGCCAGCAAGAGGGACAGGGCGACCGGGGAGCTGTTTTTT.

The chain uses TRBV7-2 and TRBJ1-4; 7 bases fit TRBD1. Trimming at V came to 5 bases and at J to 7 bases, leaving 10 bases not matched to a gene. CDR3 length: 15 amino acids. Germline CDR1 SGHTA, CDR2 FQGNSA. As DNA, the CDR3 is TGTGCCAGCAGCGAATACAGGGGTTCGGCTGAAAAACTGTTTTTT. Protein: CASSEYRGSAEKLFF. The whole variable domain, remainder taken from reference TRBV7-2 and TRBJ1-4, is GAGVSQSPSNKVTEKGKDVELRCDPISGHTALYWYRQSLGQGLEFLIYFQGNSAPDKSGLPSDRFSAERTGGSVSTLTIQRTQQEDSAVYLCASSEYRGSAEKLFFGSGTQLSVL.

This chain links TRBV5-1 with TRBJ1-1; TRBD1 matches 7 bases. J was trimmed by 0 bases and V by 4 bases; bases with no gene match: 3. Germline V gene sequence: CDR1 SGHRS, CDR2 YFSETQ. The CDR3 is 14 amino acids. In nucleotides, the CDR3 is TGCGCCAGCAGCACGGGACAGATGAACACTGAAGCTTTCTTT. This sequence encodes CASSTGQMNTEAFF. Combining the CDR3 with reference TRBV5-1 and TRBJ1-1 gives the whole variable domain KAGVTQTPRYLIKTRGQQVTLSCSPISGHRSVSWYQQTPGQGLQFLFEYFSETQRNKGNFPGRFSGRQFSNSRSEMNVSTLELGDSALYLCASSTGQMNTEAFFGQGTRLTVV.

The chain links TRBV5-1 to TRBJ1-1, with a possible D match to TRBD1 (6 bases). The germline V gene encodes CDR1 SGHRS and CDR2 YFSETQ. This CDR3 has 16 amino acids. Trimming shortened V by 0 bases and J by 3 bases, and 15 bases separated the two germline ends. CDR3 sequence: CASSLGAGVLDTEAFF. CDR3 DNA sequence: TGCGCCAGCAGCTTGGGGGCAGGGGTCCTGGACACTGAAGCTTTCTTT.